The sequence of this T cell receptor beta chain was determined in a study of glioma-infiltrating T cells. This clonotype is termed medium-sized (0.01 to 0.1%). Using RNA template, CDR3s of TCR alpha and beta were amplified with iRepertoire arm-PCR. For one-step reverse transcription and amplification, about 90-400 ng of tissue mRNA or PBMC total RNA was used. TCRdb ran MiXCR on the multiplex PCR reads and lists one entry per CDR3 protein. The repertoire holds over 130,000 distinct CDR3 sequences, with about two fifths as singletons. This CDR3 contains 15 residues. After removal of 5 bases from V and 2 bases from J, the junction contained 4 bases not matched to a gene. CDR1 is MNHEY and CDR2 is SMNVEV in the germline V gene (reference sequence).

This TCR derives from a human donor with low-grade glioma or glioblastoma, undergoing nonglioma brain surgery, or in good health (not recorded which). Sequencing input: glioma tissue, nonneoplastic brain tissue, or PBMCs (not recorded which). The chain joins TRBV27 to TRBJ2-2, with 8 bases identical to TRBD2. CDR3 loop: CASSGGLANTGELFF. The CDR3 bases are TGTGCCAGCAGTGGCGGACTAGCCAACACCGGGGAGCTGTTTTTT.